This T cell receptor (beta chain) originates from a study of CD8 T cells in ankylosing spondylitis. General study results and limits: What seemed typical of ankylosing spondylitis blood was a TCR beta motif built from about 8 highly homologous variants. Researchers reportedly found disease-linked clones significantly enriched in matched ankylosing spondylitis synovial fluid.

This clonotype was recorded many times. The antigen remains undetermined. This CDR3 is built from 13 residues. With 1 base clipped from V and 5 bases from J, the junction kept 4 bases outside the gene matches. Germline assignment: CDR1 DFQATT and CDR2 SNEGSKA (reference sequence). With molecular barcodes, quantitative 5'-RACE was used to make the TCR beta libraries. TCRdb re-analysed the 5' RACE reads in MiXCR, keeping a single row per CDR3 protein. There are roughly 200,000 distinct CDR3 sequences in the sample; around 25% occur only once, and more than 6.5% lies in the top ten. V and J are TRBV20-1 and TRBJ2-5; 7 nucleotides match TRBD2. The receptor was isolated from a male donor with ankylosing spondylitis or in good health (not recorded which). The specimen sequenced was blood, either unsorted or a sorted T cell fraction (not recorded which). DNA for the CDR3: TGCAGTGCTAGAGTAGCGGGTAGGGAGACCCAGTACTTC. Translating gives CSARVAGRETQYF.